The next 2 T cell receptor beta chains were all read from a single sample in a study of T cell responses to AZD1222 COVID-19 vaccine. Clones were read by immunoSEQ multiplex PCR, and TCRdb kept only the in-frame ones, dropping some. The sample lists some 170,000 clones; around 90% were seen once. The source material was peripheral blood, sampled on day 0 of AZD1222 vaccination. The receptors were sampled from an adult in good health.

A remark on this clone: This CDR3 is missing its conserved last phenylalanine or tryptophan, likely due to a read error. The DNA is left out, because the CDR3 cannot be placed on it with certainty; the CDR3 is given as TCRdb lists it. The chain recombines TRBV5-6 with TRBJ2-7; the table's TRBD2 call for D was not verified on the DNA. Germline V lookup: CDR1 SGHDT, CDR2 YYEEEE. The CDR3 is 9 amino acids long, termini counted. The CDR3 region is CASSPPGPK.

V gene TRBV7-2 combines with J gene TRBJ1-4; perhaps TRBD1 as D (5 bases). The CDR3 extends over 15 amino acids. The V and J ends lost 5 bases and 7 bases respectively, with 17 bases between them. Germline CDR1 reads SGHTA; CDR2 reads FQGNSA. As DNA, the CDR3 is TGTGCCAGCAGCCTCCCGGGAGGGGAGGGTGAAAAACTGTTTTTT. Translated: CASSLPGGEGEKLFF. The variable domain in full, completed from reference TRBV7-2 and TRBJ1-4, reads GAGVSQSPSNKVTEKGKDVELRCDPISGHTALYWYRQSLGQGLEFLIYFQGNSAPDKSGLPSDRFSAERTGGSVSTLTIQRTQQEDSAVYLCASSLPGGEGEKLFFGSGTQLSVL.